A selection of T cell receptor beta chains follows, all from one sample in a study of blood T cell repertoires in COVID-19. Sequencing was performed with immunoSEQ multiplex PCR; in TCRdb, only in-frame clones are kept and a portion is missing. The sample has roughly 66,000 clones; approximately 86% are singletons. Sequencing used peripheral blood. These receptors were obtained from a man in his 60s with acute or convalescent COVID-19. Each CDR3 is given with its conserved first and last residue. The size field is filled for only some rows; it gives once, few, many or a size class.

TRBV11-3	-	TRBJ2-1	CASSPNGQGPNEQFF
TRBV5-1	-	TRBJ1-2	CASSLGYRGSTGYTF
TRBV20-1	-	TRBJ2-3	CSASQGDTQYF
TRBV2	few	TRBJ1-2	CASSRAGTAGYGYTF
TRBV7-2	-	TRBJ1-2	CASSSDGRNYGYTF
TRBV6-5	once	TRBJ1-4	CASSPGVNNEKLFF
TRBV5-1	-	TRBJ2-3	CASSLARGGPGDTQYF
TRBV5-1	-	TRBJ1-5	CASSAGFPNQPQHF
TRBV12-3/TRBV12-4	-	TRBJ1-2	CASSLGAIGYTF
TRBV5-1	-	TRBJ1-1	CASSSAGAHTEAFF
TRBV5-6	-	TRBJ1-2	CASSGGQGWNYGYTF
TRBV7-9	few	TRBJ1-6	CASSPWLGGKGSPLHF
TRBV30	once	TRBJ1-1	CAWTSSDRGPREAFF
TRBV11-2	once	TRBJ2-3	CASSPSLARTDTQYF
TRBV7-8	once	TRBJ1-4	CASSVGQGLELFF